This TCR beta chain is drawn from a study of control samples from healthy donors and cancer patients (dated by TCRdb to 2018 to 2020). From its cysteine to its phenylalanine, the CDR3 spans 14 amino acids. Only CDR3 DNA remains: 42 bases, in frame from the first base. From a lookup of the germline V gene, CDR1 and CDR2 are MNHEY and SVGAGI. V and J lose 6 bases and 6 bases, and a span of 15 bases separates them. On this clone itself: The specificity of this receptor is unknown. No clone much larger than this one lies a single base away; base qualities are absent.

The library came from the immunoSEQ multiplex PCR assay. Not all clones reach the TCRdb copy of this immuneACCESS table, which keeps in-frame sequences only. Checked studies attribute under half of the gap to unresolved V genes and leave the rest unexplained. The table for this sample lists about 98,000 clones; 70% to 80% of them were counted only once. The ten largest clones represent 10% of the sample. Sequencing was performed on blood. The V and J genes are TRBV6-5 and TRBJ2-1; the D region is possibly TRBD1 or TRBD2, each matching across 5 bases. This TCR was sampled from a woman between 25 and 40 years old in good health. Here the CDR3 is given as CASSQPGQFNEQFF. The nucleotides are TGTGCCAGCAGCCAGCCGGGGCAGTTCAATGAGCAGTTCTTC.